This section outlines one T cell receptor (beta chain) sequence together with its context. The data derive from a study of shared clonotypes between healthy human individuals. Looked up from germline, CDR1 is GTSNPN and CDR2 is SVGIG (reference sequence). V was clipped by 2 bases and J by 0 bases, with 8 bases between them. The CDR3 loop spans 14 amino acids. Profiling relied on immunoSEQ multiplex PCR, and the TCRdb table lists in-frame clones only, not all of them. The sample consists of approximately 240,000 clones, approximately 70% of them appearing once. The specimen was memory CD4+ T cells sorted from blood. Stated subset: CD45RA-negative fraction. The sequence was obtained from a man aged 25-45 years in good health. The chain has TRBV30 and TRBJ1-5; D is unclear. The CDR3 is CAWSLFSSNQPQHF. DNA of the CDR3: TGTGCCTGGAGTTTGTTCAGTAGCAATCAGCCCCAGCATTTT.